What follows describes a single T cell receptor beta chain. Survey-level TCR beta sequencing used the immunoSEQ assay. The table came from immunoSEQ multiplex PCR; TCRdb's copy has only in-frame clones and leaves some out. The data show 40,000 to 55,000 clones, 90% to 95% seen once. Germline V CDR1 and CDR2: LGHDT, YNNKEL (reference sequence). There are 15 residues in the CDR3. Trimming stripped 3 bases from V and 3 bases from J, with 15 bases between. This receptor was obtained from a man aged 35 to 55 with rheumatoid arthritis. Material for sequencing was PBMCs. The chain has TRBV3-1 (or the pseudogene TRBV3-2) and TRBJ2-7; D possibly matches TRBD1 or TRBD2 (5 bases each). The CDR3 loop is CASSHGTRVGYEQYF. Written as DNA, the CDR3 is TGTGCCAGCAGCCACGGGACCCGGGTCGGCTACGAGCAGTACTTC.